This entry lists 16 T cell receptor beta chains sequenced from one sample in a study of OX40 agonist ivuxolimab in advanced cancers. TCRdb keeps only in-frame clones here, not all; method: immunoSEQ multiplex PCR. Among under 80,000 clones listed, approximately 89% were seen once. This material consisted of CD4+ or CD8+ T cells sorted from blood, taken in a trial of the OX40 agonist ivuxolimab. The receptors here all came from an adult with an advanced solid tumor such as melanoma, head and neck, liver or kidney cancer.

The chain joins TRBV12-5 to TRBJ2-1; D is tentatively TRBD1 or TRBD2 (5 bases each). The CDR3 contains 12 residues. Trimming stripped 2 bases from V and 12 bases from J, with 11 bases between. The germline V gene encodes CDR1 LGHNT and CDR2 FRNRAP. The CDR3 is CASGLPRGGQFF. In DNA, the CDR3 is TGTGCTAGTGGTTTGCCCCGGGGCGGGCAGTTCTTC.

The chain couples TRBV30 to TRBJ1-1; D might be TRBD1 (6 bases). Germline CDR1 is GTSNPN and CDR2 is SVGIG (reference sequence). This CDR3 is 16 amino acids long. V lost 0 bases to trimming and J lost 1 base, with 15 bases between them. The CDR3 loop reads CAWSVGGGGTNTEAFF. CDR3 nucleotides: TGTGCCTGGAGTGTGGGAGGGGGGGGAACGAACACTGAAGCTTTCTTT.

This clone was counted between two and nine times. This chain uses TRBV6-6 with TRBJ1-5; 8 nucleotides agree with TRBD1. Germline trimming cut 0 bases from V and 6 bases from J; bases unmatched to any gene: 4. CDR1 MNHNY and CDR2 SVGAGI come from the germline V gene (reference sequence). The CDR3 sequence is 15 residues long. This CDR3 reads CASSYSQGAGQPQHF. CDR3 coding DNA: TGTGCCAGCAGTTACTCCCAGGGGGCTGGTCAGCCCCAGCATTTT.

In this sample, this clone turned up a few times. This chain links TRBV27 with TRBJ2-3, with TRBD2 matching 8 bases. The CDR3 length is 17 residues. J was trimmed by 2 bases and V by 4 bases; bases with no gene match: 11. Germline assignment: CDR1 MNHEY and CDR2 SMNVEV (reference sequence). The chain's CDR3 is CASSSPGLGRNTDTQYF. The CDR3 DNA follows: TGTGCCAGCAGTTCTCCGGGACTAGGGAGGAACACAGATACGCAGTATTTT.

The CDR3 coding sequence is TGTGCCAGCAGCGCAACGACAGGGTATGGCTATGGCTACACCTTC. Translated, it gives CASSATTGYGYGYTF. The J gene is TRBJ1-2, the V gene TRBV21-1; no check of the table's D call, TRBD1, against the DNA was made. TRBV21-1 corresponds to a pseudogene. CDR3 size: 15 residues.

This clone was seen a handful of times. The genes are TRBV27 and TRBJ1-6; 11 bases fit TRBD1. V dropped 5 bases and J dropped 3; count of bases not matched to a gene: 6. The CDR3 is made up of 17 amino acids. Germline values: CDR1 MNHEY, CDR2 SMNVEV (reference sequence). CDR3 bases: TGTGCCAGCAGTCTAAGGACAGGGGGCGTCTATAATTCACCCCTCCACTTT. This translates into CASSLRTGGVYNSPLHF.

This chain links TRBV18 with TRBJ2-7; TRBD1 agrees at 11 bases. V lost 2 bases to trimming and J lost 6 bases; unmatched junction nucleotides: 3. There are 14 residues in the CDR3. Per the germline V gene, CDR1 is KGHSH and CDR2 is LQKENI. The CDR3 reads CASSPKDRGPEQYF. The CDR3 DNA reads TGTGCCAGCTCACCAAAGGACAGGGGGCCCGAGCAGTACTTC. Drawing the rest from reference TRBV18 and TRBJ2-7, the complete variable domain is NAGVMQNPRHLVRRRGQEARLRCSPMKGHSHVYWYRQLPEEGLKFMVYLQKENIIDESGMPKERFSAEFPKEGPSILRIQQVVRGDSAAYFCASSPKDRGPEQYFGPGTRLTVT.

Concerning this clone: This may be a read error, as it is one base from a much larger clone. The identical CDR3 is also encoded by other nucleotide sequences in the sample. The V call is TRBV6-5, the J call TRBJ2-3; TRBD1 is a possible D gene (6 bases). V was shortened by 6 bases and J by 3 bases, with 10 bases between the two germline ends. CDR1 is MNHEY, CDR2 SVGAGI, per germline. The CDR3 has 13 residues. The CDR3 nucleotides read TGTGCCAGCAGCCCAAGGGGGACAGATACGCAGTATTTT. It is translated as CASSPRGTDTQYF.

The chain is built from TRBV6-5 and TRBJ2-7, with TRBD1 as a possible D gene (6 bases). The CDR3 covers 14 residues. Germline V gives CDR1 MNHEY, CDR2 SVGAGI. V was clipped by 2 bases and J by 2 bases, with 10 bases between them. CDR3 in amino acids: CASSYTTGPYEQYF. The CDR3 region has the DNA TGTGCCAGCAGTTACACGACAGGACCCTACGAGCAGTACTTC.

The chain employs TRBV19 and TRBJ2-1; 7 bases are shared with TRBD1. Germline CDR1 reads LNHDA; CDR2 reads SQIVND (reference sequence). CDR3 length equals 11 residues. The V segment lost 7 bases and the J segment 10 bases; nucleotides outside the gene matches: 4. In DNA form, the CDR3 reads TGTGCCAGTACCAGGGGGTTAGAGCAGTTCTTC. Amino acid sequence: CASTRGLEQFF.

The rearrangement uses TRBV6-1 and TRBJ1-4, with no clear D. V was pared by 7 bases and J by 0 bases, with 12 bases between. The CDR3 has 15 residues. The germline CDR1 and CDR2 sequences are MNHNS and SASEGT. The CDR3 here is CASINRPATNEKLFF. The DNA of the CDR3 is TGTGCCAGCATAAACAGACCTGCAACTAATGAAAAACTGTTTTTT.

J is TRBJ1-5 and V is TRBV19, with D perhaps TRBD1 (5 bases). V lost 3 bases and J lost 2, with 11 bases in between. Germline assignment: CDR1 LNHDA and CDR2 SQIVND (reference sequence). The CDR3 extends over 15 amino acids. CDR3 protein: CASSIPGNGNQPQHF. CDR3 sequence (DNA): TGTGCCAGTAGTATCCCAGGGAACGGCAATCAGCCCCAGCATTTT. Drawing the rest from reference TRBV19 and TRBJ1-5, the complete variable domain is DGGITQSPKYLFRKEGQNVTLSCEQNLNHDAMYWYRQDPGQGLRLIYYSQIVNDFQKGDIAEGYSVSREKKESFPLTVTSAQKNPTAFYLCASSIPGNGNQPQHFGDGTRLSIL.

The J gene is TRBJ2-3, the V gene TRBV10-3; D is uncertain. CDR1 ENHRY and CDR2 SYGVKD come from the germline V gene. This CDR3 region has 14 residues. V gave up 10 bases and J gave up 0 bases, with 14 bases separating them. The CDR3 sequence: CATRPQISTDTQYF. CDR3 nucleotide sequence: TGTGCCACCCGGCCGCAGATTAGCACAGATACGCAGTATTTT.

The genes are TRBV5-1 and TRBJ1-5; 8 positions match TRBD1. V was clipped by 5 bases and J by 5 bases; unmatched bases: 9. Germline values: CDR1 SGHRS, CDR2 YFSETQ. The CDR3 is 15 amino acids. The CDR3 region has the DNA TGCGCCAGCAGTCTCGCGGGACAGGCGTATCAGCCCCAGCATTTT. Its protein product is CASSLAGQAYQPQHF.

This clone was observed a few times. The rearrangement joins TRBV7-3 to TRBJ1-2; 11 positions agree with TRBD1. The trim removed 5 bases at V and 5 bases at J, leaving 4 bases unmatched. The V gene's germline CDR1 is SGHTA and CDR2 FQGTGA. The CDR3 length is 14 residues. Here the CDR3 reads CASSAGQGAYGYTF. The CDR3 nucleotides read TGTGCCAGCAGCGCAGGACAGGGGGCGTATGGCTACACCTTC.

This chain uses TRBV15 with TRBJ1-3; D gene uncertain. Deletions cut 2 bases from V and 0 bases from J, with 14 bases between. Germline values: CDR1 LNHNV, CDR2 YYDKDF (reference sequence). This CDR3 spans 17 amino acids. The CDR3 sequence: CATSRTLSPTSGNTIYF. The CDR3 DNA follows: TGTGCCACCAGCAGAACCTTATCGCCAACCTCTGGAAACACCATATATTTT.